This T cell receptor (beta chain) is drawn from a study of CD4 and CD8 cells across lung adenocarcinoma regions. By share of the sample, this clonotype is medium-sized (0.01 to 0.1%). TCRdb analysed the PCR reads with MiXCR anew, one entry per CDR3 protein. Among over 7,000 distinct CDR3 sequences, roughly 54% were seen once, and the ten largest hold about 22%. Donors had localized lung adenocarcinoma, a non-small cell lung cancer. The V and J ends lost 1 base and 4 bases, in that order; junction bases with no gene match: 11. Germline V CDR1 and CDR2: MNHEY, SVGEGT. The CDR3 totals 18 residues. The sequenced sample consisted of CD4+ T cells from the center of a lung tumor. The receptor's source is a female donor with lung adenocarcinoma. The CD4 and CD8 labels of this study may be unreliable. J is TRBJ2-3 and V is TRBV6-2 or TRBV6-3; 10 positions match TRBD2. CDR3 in amino acids: CASSYYSRTSGGSDTQYF. The CDR3 nucleotides are TGTGCCAGCAGTTACTACTCTAGGACTAGCGGAGGGTCAGATACGCAGTATTTT.